This T cell receptor beta chain derives from a study of blood T cell repertoires in COVID-19. Deletions cut 9 bases from V and 5 bases from J, with 13 bases between. Germline CDR1 reads KGHDR; CDR2 reads SFDVKD. The CDR3 sequence is 14 residues long. Assay used: immunoSEQ multiplex PCR; TCRdb lists only in-frame clones, some missing. The sample shows fewer than 250,000 clones, under 80% of them seen only once. V gene TRBV24-1 combines with J gene TRBJ1-6, with D perhaps matching TRBD1 (6 bases). The receptor was derived from a woman aged 50 to 65 with acute or convalescent COVID-19. Sample: peripheral blood. The CDR3 region is CATQDSFDNSPLHF. The CDR3 nucleotides read TGTGCCACCCAGGACAGTTTCGATAATTCACCCCTCCACTTT.